Listed below are T cell receptor beta chains from one sample, sequenced in a study of a mutant IDH1 vaccine in newly diagnosed glioma. These TCRs' antigens remain unknown. The protocol was immunoSEQ multiplex PCR, while the TCRdb copy is restricted to in-frame clones and leaves out a portion. The sample carries 45,000 to 70,000 clones, about 80% recorded once. The sample here was PBMCs, taken from a glioma patient whose treatment included an IDH1 peptide vaccine. The receptors were sampled from a man between 25 and 39 years old with glioma. The CDR3 runs from the conserved cysteine through the conserved F or W. Fields, in order: V gene, D gene, J gene, clone size, CDR3 DNA, CDR3 protein. D genes are given only for firm matches. Not every row has a clone size; where given, it reads once, few, many or a size class.

TRBV5-1	NA	TRBJ1-2	NA	TGCGCCAGCAGGGACAGAGGCTATGGCTACACCTTC	CASRDRGYGYTF
TRBV30	NA	TRBJ2-1	NA	TGTGCCTGGAGTGTGGGAGGGGGCGGCAGTTTGAGGAATGAGCAGTTCTTC	CAWSVGGGGSLRNEQFF
TRBV6-1	NA	TRBJ2-1	NA	TGTGCCAGCTCACCCCGGTCGACGGCCCGGAATGAGCAGTTCTTC	CASSPRSTARNEQFF
TRBV4-1	NA	TRBJ2-3	NA	TGCGCAGCGGGGCAGGGGGTGGGAGATACGCAGTATTTT	CAAGQGVGDTQYF
TRBV5-5	TRBD1	TRBJ2-7	NA	TGTGCCAGCAGCTTTGCAGGGGGCCCCTACGAGCAGTACTTC	CASSFAGGPYEQYF
TRBV6-6	TRBD1	TRBJ2-1	NA	TGTGCCAGCAGTTCCAGGGACAGGGGGGGCCATGAGCAGTTCTTC	CASSSRDRGGHEQFF
TRBV6-5	TRBD2	TRBJ2-1	NA	TGTGCCAGCACGGGGGGGGTCTCCTACAATGAGCAGTTCTTC	CASTGGVSYNEQFF
TRBV19	TRBD1	TRBJ1-2	NA	TGTGCCACCACGACAGGGGGAGAAAACTATGGCTACACCTTC	CATTTGGENYGYTF
TRBV5-1	NA	TRBJ1-6	NA	TGCGCCAGCAGCTTGGCAGGGGCCGGACTTTCACCCCTCCACTTT	CASSLAGAGLSPLHF
TRBV7-9	NA	TRBJ1-3	NA	TGTGCCAGCAGCTTAGGAGGGACTGGAAACACCATATATTTT	CASSLGGTGNTIYF
TRBV5-4	NA	TRBJ2-3	NA	TGTGCCAGCAGCTCAGGTTCAGATACGCAGTATTTT	CASSSGSDTQYF
TRBV4-1	NA	TRBJ1-2	NA	TGCGCCAGCAGCCATTTGGGCAGGGAAGATGGCTACACCTTC	CASSHLGREDGYTF
TRBV5-4	NA	TRBJ2-5	few	TGTGCCAGCAGCTTGGACTACCAAGAGACCCAGTACTTC	CASSLDYQETQYF
TRBV4-2	NA	TRBJ2-3	NA	TGTGCCAGCAGCCAAGATCAGAGCACAGATACGCAGTATTTT	CASSQDQSTDTQYF
TRBV19	NA	TRBJ1-5	NA	TGTGCCAGTAGTACAGGAGGGGGTAGGGGTCCCCATTATAGCAATCAGCCCCAGCATTTT	CASSTGGGRGPHYSNQPQHF
TRBV7-2	NA	TRBJ2-3	once	TGTGCCAGCAGCTTGGGGATTAGCACAGATACGCAGTATTTT	CASSLGISTDTQYF
TRBV30	TRBD1	TRBJ1-1	few	TGTGCCTGGAGTTCCGGACAGGGGAACACTGAAGCTTTCTTT	CAWSSGQGNTEAFF
TRBV6-4	TRBD1	TRBJ1-5	few	TGTGCCAGCATCTGGACAGGGGACAATCAGCCCCAGCATTTT	CASIWTGDNQPQHF
TRBV2	NA	TRBJ1-5	NA	TGTGCCAGCACCCCGGAACAGATTAGCAATCAGCCCCAGCATTTT	CASTPEQISNQPQHF
TRBV4-1	NA	TRBJ2-7	NA	TGCGCCAGCAGCCACTCCGGGACACTTTCCTACGAGCAGTACTTC	CASSHSGTLSYEQYF
TRBV6-5	NA	TRBJ2-1	NA	TGTGCCAGCAGTTACTCATATGGCAATGAGCAGTTCTTC	CASSYSYGNEQFF
TRBV18	NA	TRBJ1-1	NA	TGTGCCAGCTCACCCCTATTAACAGGTTTGACTGAAGCTTTCTTT	CASSPLLTGLTEAFF
TRBV5-4	NA	TRBJ2-7	NA	TGTGCCAGCAGCTTAAGTTCAACCTACGAGCAGTACTTC	CASSLSSTYEQYF
TRBV5-5	TRBD2	TRBJ2-7	NA	TGTGCCAGCAGCTTCGAGCGGGGGGGCACCTACGAGCAGTACTTC	CASSFERGGTYEQYF
TRBV13	NA	TRBJ2-7	NA	TGTGCCAGCAGCTTAGGCGAAGAGCAGTACTTC	CASSLGEEQYF
TRBV7-9	NA	TRBJ2-7	NA	TGTGCCAGCAGCTTAGCGCAGGGGCTGAACTCCTACGAGCAGTACTTC	CASSLAQGLNSYEQYF
TRBV20-1	TRBD2	TRBJ2-4	NA	TGCAGCCGGGGGGTCAAAAACATTCAGTACTTC	CSRGVKNIQYF
TRBV14	NA	TRBJ1-4	few	TGTGCCAGCAGCCAGTCCGGGACAAATCTGTTTTTT	CASSQSGTNLFF
TRBV5-5	TRBD1	TRBJ2-2	few	TGTGCCAGCAGCTTCCCCATGAGGGGGACAGGGAGGATCGGGGAGCTGTTTTTT	CASSFPMRGTGRIGELFF
TRBV2	NA	TRBJ1-1	few	TGTGCCAGCATTCCGGGGGGGCTCCGGACTGAAGCTTTCTTT	CASIPGGLRTEAFF
TRBV5-4	NA	TRBJ2-6	NA	TGTGCCAGCAGCTTAGGGACCTTCCGAAGGTCTGGGGCCAACGTCCTGACTTTC	CASSLGTFRRSGANVLTF
TRBV11-2	TRBD1	TRBJ1-1	NA	TGTGCCAGCAGCCCAGTTAAGGCAGGGGGCTACACTGAAGCTTTCTTT	CASSPVKAGGYTEAFF
TRBV5-1	NA	TRBJ1-1	NA	TGCGCCAGCAGCTTCCAGACAGGAGCTATGAACACTGAAGCTTTCTTT	CASSFQTGAMNTEAFF
TRBV11-2	TRBD1	TRBJ2-3	NA	TGTGCCAGCAGCTTAGGGGACAGGGCCACAGATACGCAGTATTTT	CASSLGDRATDTQYF
TRBV15	NA	TRBJ2-7	NA	TGTGCCACCAGCAGAGCAGTGACAGCGTCCTACGAGCAGTACTTC	CATSRAVTASYEQYF
TRBV19	TRBD1	TRBJ2-1	NA	TGTGCCAGCCGACAGGACAGGGGCCACAATGAGCAGTTCTTC	CASRQDRGHNEQFF
TRBV28	NA	TRBJ1-1	NA	TGTGCCAGCAGTTGGGGGGGGGCCGGACGGACTGAAGCTTTCTTT	CASSWGGAGRTEAFF
TRBV27	NA	TRBJ1-1	few	TGTGCCAGCAGCTGGGGGGGATCGGCTGAAGCTTTCTTT	CASSWGGSAEAFF
TRBV4-1	TRBD1	TRBJ1-5	NA	TGCGCCAGCAGCCCACGGACAGGGAATTTACAGCCCCAGCATTTT	CASSPRTGNLQPQHF
TRBV9	TRBD2	TRBJ2-5	NA	TGTGCCAGCAGCGTAGGCGGGGGGGCCACAGAGACCCAGTACTTC	CASSVGGGATETQYF
TRBV5-5	TRBD1	TRBJ1-2	few	TGTGCCAGCAGTCAGTCGGGTACAGGGGCCTATGGCTACACCTTC	CASSQSGTGAYGYTF
TRBV5-5	NA	TRBJ2-7	NA	TGTGCCAGCAGCTTTCGGCAGCTAAACTACGAGCAGTACTTC	CASSFRQLNYEQYF
TRBV10-2	TRBD2	TRBJ2-3	NA	TGCGCCAGCAGGAGCCCCACCAGACTAGCGGGGTATTGGGCAGATACGCAGTATTTT	CASRSPTRLAGYWADTQYF
TRBV10-1	NA	TRBJ2-3	NA	TGCGCCAGCAGTGAGGGAGCGGTCACAGATACGCAGTATTTT	CASSEGAVTDTQYF
TRBV6-5	TRBD1	TRBJ2-1	NA	TGTGCCAGCACGAAAGGGGGCTATGAGCAGTTCTTC	CASTKGGYEQFF
TRBV4-1	TRBD1	TRBJ1-6	NA	TGCGCCAGCAGCCAAAATATAGGGGACAGATATTCACCCCTCCACTTT	CASSQNIGDRYSPLHF
TRBV2	TRBD1	TRBJ1-2	NA	TGTGCCAGCAGGACCGGACAGGCCAATTATGGCTACACCTTC	CASRTGQANYGYTF
TRBV6-5	NA	TRBJ2-7	NA	TGTGCCAGCAGTCCCCGACAGGATATTACGGTCGAGCAGTACTTC	CASSPRQDITVEQYF
TRBV7-2	NA	TRBJ1-2	NA	TGTGCCAGCAGCTTCAGTAACCTAAACTATGGCTACACCTTC	CASSFSNLNYGYTF